The entry that follows covers one T cell receptor beta chain sequence. This clonotype showed up just a few times. What antigen it recognizes has not been identified. No per-base quality is available; no much larger clone lies one base away. The entry originates in a study of T cells after yellow fever vaccination (dated by TCRdb to about 2019). A note on the overall study: Libraries from fractions with low cell numbers were prepared with the SMART-Seq v4 Ultra Low Input RNA kit. Bulk TCR alpha and beta repertoires were sequenced longitudinally to track T-cell clones before and after primary and booster YFV17D yellow fever vaccination. Two healthy male donors, one aged 18 to 30 and one aged 30 to 39 years, were included in the cohort. Blood samples were taken at several timepoints before and after primary and secondary immunization, and bulk PBMC replicates and cell subsets were isolated. The investigation overall reported the following: A small fraction of clonotypes showed up in both the CD4 and CD8 compartments, probably as a result of convergent recombination. Only a couple of donors were included in the study, so the extent to which the findings can be generalized is limited. After the booster, most clones that had expanded after primary vaccination were detected again (around 97% of CD4 and roughly nine tenths of CD8), suggesting broad maintenance of memory. Computational filtering was required because FACS-sorted repertoires could contain abundant contaminating clonotypes from the bulk population. The secondary T-cell response was found to be weaker but faster than the primary response, with a peak reached on day 5 rather than on day 15.

The sample's treatment or condition label, decoded: live attenuated yellow fever vaccine strain. At each blood-draw timepoint, two biological replicates of bulk PBMCs were obtained. A standard Ficoll-Paque protocol was used to isolate PBMCs from peripheral blood. RNA was extracted with TriZol from bulk PBMCs, CD4 and CD8 fractions, and dextramer-positive and dextramer-negative fractions. Trimming takes 6 bases off V and 8 bases off J; junction bases not matched to a gene: 12. Looking up the germline V gene yields CDR1 SGDLS and CDR2 YYNGEE. CDR3 length: 15 amino acids, cysteine to phenylalanine. Just CDR3 DNA is preserved here, 45 bases in frame from base 1. TCRdb shows the sequencer as Illumina NovaSeq 6000. TCR cDNA was made using 5'RACE template switching, a step that added a universal primer site and unique molecular identifiers. Priming of cDNA synthesis was performed from both the TCR alpha and TCR beta constant segments. Two PCR steps were used to amplify libraries, with sample barcodes and sequencing adapters being added in the second step. Sequencing of the libraries was done on either Illumina HiSeq 2500 (2x100 bp) or NovaSeq (2x150 bp). The paper's processing steps were these. MIGEC was used to demultiplex reads and collapse the reads into UMI consensus sequences, and MiXCR was used for V(D)J alignment. Clonotypes responding to the vaccine were identified with edgeR on replicate PBMC samples, with the criteria of FDR below 0.01 and a log2 fold change above 5 up to day 15. Bulk clonotypes were assigned CD4 or CD8 identity according to which sequenced CD4 or CD8 repertoire held them at higher abundance. TCRdb cleaned the public reads at Q25 with fastp, built clones with MiXCR and kept in-frame beta chains. For every CDR3 protein sequence, its rows merge into one entry that carries the most common genes and DNA. TCRdb, not the original authors, processed these V and J calls. The sample table contains 310,000 or so distinct CDR3 sequences; only one count was recorded for approximately 3.9% of them. The biggest ten clones account for roughly a quarter of the sample.

The sequence derives from a young man who received the YFV17D yellow fever vaccine. The V and J genes are TRBV9 and TRBJ1-4; TRBD1 lines up with 8 middle nucleotides. Sample: PBMCs, taken on the day of the yellow fever booster vaccination. Read as DNA, the sequence is TGTGCCAGCACCCGAACAGGGGGAAGTGGAGAAAAACTGTTTTTT. It is translated as CASTRTGGSGEKLFF. The full variable domain, completed from the reference TRBV9 and TRBJ1-4 proteins outside the CDR3, reads DSGVTQTPKHLITATGQRVTLRCSPRSGDLSVYWYQQSLDQGLQFLIQYYNGEERAKGNILERFSAQQFPDLHSELNLSSLELGDSALYFCASTRTGGSGEKLFFGSGTQLSVL.